This record concerns one TCR beta chain sequence. Its target is unknown. These data are taken from a study of cytomegalovirus exposure and HLA in healthy donors. Study background: In an early release, HLA-typed donors contributed 77 million or so unique TCR sequences.

The germline V gene has CDR1 KGHSH and CDR2 LQKENI. The CDR3 runs 14 residues. V was pared by 3 bases and J by 8 bases, with 11 bases between. Use of 60 Vbeta and 13 Jbeta primers characterized the PCR. Method: immunoSEQ multiplex PCR; TCRdb's copy keeps in-frame clones and lacks some. The sample includes some 120,000 clones, around 70% seen only once; the top ten take 8.2%. Overall study findings and caveats: Three chains tied to CMV proved CMV antigen-specific in vitro. The study flagged some 170 TCR beta chains as cytomegalovirus-associated.

The sequence derives from a woman aged 40 to 50 in good health and CMV-seropositive. The chain uses TRBV18 and TRBJ1-6, with D possibly matching TRBD1 (5 bases). The sample taken for sequencing was PBMCs. The CDR3: CASSPGRSYSPLHF. CDR3 bases: TGTGCCAGCTCACCGGGGCGATCCTATTCACCCCTCCACTTT. Full variable domain (missing parts from reference TRBV18 and TRBJ1-6): NAGVMQNPRHLVRRRGQEARLRCSPMKGHSHVYWYRQLPEEGLKFMVYLQKENIIDESGMPKERFSAEFPKEGPSILRIQQVVRGDSAAYFCASSPGRSYSPLHFGNGTRLTVT.